The 2 T cell receptor beta chains presented below share a single source sample, sequenced in a study of shared clonotypes between healthy human individuals. Measured with immunoSEQ multiplex PCR; TCRdb has only the in-frame clones, and not every one. Altogether about 1.4 million clones are present, roughly 96% being singletons, with the ten largest covering roughly 1.1%. The sample taken for sequencing was naive CD4+ T cells sorted from blood. Subset described: CD45RA+ positively selected. The receptors were gathered from a man aged 25 to 40 in good health.

V usage is TRBV4-1 and J usage is TRBJ1-4; no firm D call. V dropped 2 bases and J dropped 1 base, with 11 bases sitting between them. This CDR3 contains 16 residues. The germline V gene encodes CDR1 MGHRA and CDR2 YSYEKL. In nucleotides, the CDR3 is TGCGCCAGCAGCCAACTACACAGCCGAACTAATGAAAAACTGTTTTTT. It is translated as CASSQLHSRTNEKLFF.

The V call is TRBV2, the J call TRBJ1-2; 7 positions agree with TRBD1. This CDR3 region has 16 residues. The germline V gene has CDR1 SNHLY and CDR2 FYNNEI. The trim removed 7 bases at V and 4 bases at J, leaving 15 bases unmatched. The CDR3 DNA follows: TGTGCCAGCACCGGGAGACAGGGAAGGGGAAGCTATGGCTACACCTTC. Translated, it gives CASTGRQGRGSYGYTF.